The 8 T cell receptor beta chains in this list originate from one sample, sequenced in a study of CD8 T cells in ankylosing spondylitis. In TCRdb, the 5' RACE reads were re-called with MiXCR into one record per CDR3 protein. The table lists roughly 150,000 distinct CDR3 sequences, 25% to 35% of them singletons, with 6% in the top ten. The sequencing sample was made of synovial fluid, either unsorted or a sorted T cell fraction (not recorded which). These TCRs come from a male donor with ankylosing spondylitis.

This clonotype was observed many times. The chain recombines TRBV5-1 with TRBJ2-2; D is perhaps TRBD1 or TRBD2 (6 bases each). The CDR3 is 14 amino acids. With 4 bases removed from V and 5 bases from J, the gap between germline ends came to 12 bases. The germline gives CDR1 SGHRS, CDR2 YFSETQ. In nucleotides, the CDR3 is TGCGCCAGCAGCGCGGAGGGGGTTACCGGGGAGCTGTTTTTT. Encoded protein: CASSAEGVTGELFF.

This clonotype has more than one count but fewer than ten. V and J are TRBV2 and TRBJ2-7, with a weak D call TRBD1 (6 bases). The germline V gene has CDR1 SNHLY and CDR2 FYNNEI. The ends were cut back, 4 bases at V and 0 bases at J, with 10 bases in the middle. The CDR3 covers 14 residues. The CDR3 DNA follows: TGTGCCAGCAGTGGCCGGGACACCTCCTACGAGCAGTACTTC. Translating gives CASSGRDTSYEQYF.

This clonotype was counted a few times. The V and J genes are TRBV6-1 and TRBJ2-2, with D tentatively TRBD1 (6 bases). The CDR3 is 15 amino acids. CDR1 and CDR2 (germline): MNHNS, SASEGT. Between the trimmed V and J ends, which lost 6 bases and 4 bases, there was a span of 15 bases. CDR3 DNA: TGTGCCAGCAGGGAACGGACAGCAGTCACCGGGGAGCTGTTTTTT. Amino acids: CASRERTAVTGELFF.

The chain has TRBV29-1 and TRBJ2-7; weak D call: TRBD2 (5 bases). V lost 2 bases, J lost 5 bases, and 13 bases lay in between. The CDR3 extends over 13 amino acids. Germline values: CDR1 SQVTM, CDR2 ANQGSEA. Written as DNA, the CDR3 is TGCAGCGTTGAATTTGCCCCGGGGAACGAGCAGTACTTC. Translating it yields CSVEFAPGNEQYF.

This clonotype was seen more than once but under ten times. V and J are TRBV28 and TRBJ1-1, with 9 bases matching TRBD1. Germline-derived CDR1 and CDR2 are MDHEN and SYDVKM. This CDR3 has 14 residues. Germline trimming cut 0 bases from V and 10 bases from J; bases unmatched to any gene: 6. The CDR3 region has the DNA TGTGCCAGCAGTTTATGGGGACAGGGCCCCATAGCTTTCTTT. It translates to CASSLWGQGPIAFF. The full variable domain, rest sourced from reference TRBV28 and TRBJ1-1, is DVKVTQSSRYLVKRTGEKVFLECVQDMDHENMFWYRQDPGLGLRLIYFSYDVKMKEKGDIPEGYSVSREKKERFSLILESASTNQTSMYLCASSLWGQGPIAFFGQGTRLTVV.

This clonotype was seen once. The chain joins TRBV7-9 to TRBJ1-6; D remains unclear. This CDR3 comprises 12 residues. The V gene's germline CDR1 is SEHNR and CDR2 FQNEAQ (reference sequence). V lost 5 bases and J 10 bases, leaving 9 bases between the germline ends. This CDR3 is CASSRAPSPLHF. The CDR3, as DNA: TGTGCCAGCAGCAGGGCCCCCTCACCCCTCCACTTT.

There are a few counts of this clonotype. The chain couples TRBV2 to TRBJ2-7; 12 bases are shared with TRBD2. Trimming at V came to 3 bases and at J to 7 bases, leaving 7 bases not matched to a gene. Germline loops: CDR1 SNHLY, CDR2 FYNNEI. This CDR3 is built from 15 residues. The DNA for the CDR3 is TGTGCCAGCAGTGATCTAGCGGGGGGGCCAAGTGAGCAGTACTTC. Its protein product is CASSDLAGGPSEQYF.

The CDR3 nucleotides read TGTGCCAGCAGCTTGATTCCGGGAAACTATGGCTACACCTTC. It specifies CASSLIPGNYGYTF. This rearrangement joins TRBV5-8 to TRBJ1-2, with unresolved D. Germline CDR1 is SGHTS and CDR2 is YDEGEE. The CDR3 is 14 residues long. The V end lost 1 base, the J end lost 2 bases, and 9 bases lay between the germline ends.